These 10 T cell receptor beta chains originate from one sample sequenced in a study of blood T cell repertoires in COVID-19. TCRdb's copy holds only in-frame clones and misses some; the assay was immunoSEQ multiplex PCR. Of approximately 15,000 clones listed, 65% to 90% are singletons. The sequenced sample consisted of peripheral blood. The receptors derive from a man aged 35 to 55 with active or convalescent COVID-19.

Regarding this clone: A read error may account for a junction end that differs from germline. The chain links TRBV6-5 to TRBJ1-6; 8 bases are shared with TRBD1. This CDR3 is built from 16 residues. CDR1 is MNHEY, CDR2 SVGAGI, per germline. CDR3 in amino acids: CASSYSMGQDNSPLHF. The CDR3 DNA is TGTGCCAGCAGCTACTCGATGGGACAGGATAATTCACCCCTCCACTTT.

The chain combines TRBV11-2 with TRBJ2-1; 11 bases match TRBD2. The CDR3 sequence is 14 residues long. Germline V gene sequence: CDR1 SGHAT, CDR2 FQNNGV. Trimming took 1 base from V and 15 from J; bases not matched to a gene: 8. The CDR3 bases are TGTGCCAGCAGCTTAGGAACTAGCGGGGGAGATCCGTTCTTC. Translated, it gives CASSLGTSGGDPFF.

The chain links TRBV7-2 to TRBJ2-5; 12 nucleotides line up with TRBD1. The CDR3 is 16 amino acids. Looked up from germline, CDR1 is SGHTA and CDR2 is FQGNSA. V lost 4 bases to trimming and J lost 5 bases; unmatched junction nucleotides: 8. The CDR3 DNA is TGTGCCAGCAGCTATTTGGGACAGGGGGCGCGGGAGACCCAGTACTTC. Protein product: CASSYLGQGARETQYF. The whole variable domain, remainder taken from reference TRBV7-2 and TRBJ2-5, is GAGVSQSPSNKVTEKGKDVELRCDPISGHTALYWYRQSLGQGLEFLIYFQGNSAPDKSGLPSDRFSAERTGGSVSTLTIQRTQQEDSAVYLCASSYLGQGARETQYFGPGTRLLVL.

V is TRBV5-6 and J is TRBJ1-1; D is possibly TRBD1 (5 bases). V lost 4 bases and J 8 bases, leaving 18 bases between the germline ends. This CDR3 contains 14 residues. Germline V gives CDR1 SGHDT, CDR2 YYEEEE. Written as DNA, the CDR3 is TGTGCCAGCAGCCCCCGAGCCCTAAGGGGCGAAGCTTTCTTT. This encodes CASSPRALRGEAFF.

V is TRBV5-1 and J is TRBJ2-1; 8 nucleotides match TRBD2. This CDR3 comprises 16 residues. V lost 4 bases to trimming and J lost 7 bases; unmatched junction nucleotides: 13. CDR1 is SGHRS, CDR2 YFSETQ, per germline. CDR3 in DNA: TGCGCCAGCAGCCAACTCGGGGGCGGGAGGACGAATGAGCAGTTCTTC. It yields the protein CASSQLGGGRTNEQFF.

This clone occurred once. The V and J genes are TRBV25-1 and TRBJ1-2; the match to TRBD1 covers 8 bases. The CDR3 consists of 16 residues. The J segment lost 0 bases and the V segment lost 6 bases, leaving 9 bases of the junction unmatched. From germline, CDR1 is MGHDK and CDR2 SYGVNS. DNA for the CDR3: TGTGCCAGCAGCCCGACAGGGGCCGAAGCTAACTATGGCTACACCTTC. The encoded protein is CASSPTGAEANYGYTF.

The V call is TRBV7-6, the J call TRBJ1-1, with TRBD1 identical over 9 bases. The trim removed 10 bases at V and 1 base at J, leaving 10 bases unmatched. Germline V gene sequence: CDR1 SGHVS, CDR2 FNYEAQ. There are 15 residues in the CDR3. The CDR3 protein is CATTLTGGANTEAFF. CDR3 DNA: TGTGCCACCACCCTCACAGGGGGCGCGAACACTGAAGCTTTCTTT.

The V call is TRBV19, the J call TRBJ1-2, with unresolved D. Germline loops: CDR1 LNHDA, CDR2 SQIVND (reference sequence). CDR3 length: 16 amino acids. V was shortened by 5 bases and J by 6 bases, with 22 bases between the two germline ends. Written as DNA, the CDR3 is TGTGCCAGTAGTCATTATACCCGTGAACAGATGAATGGCTACACCTTC. Its translation: CASSHYTREQMNGYTF.

The chain uses TRBV5-4 and TRBJ2-7; D is unclear. This CDR3 is 12 amino acids long. Germline V lookup: CDR1 SGHNT, CDR2 YYREEE (reference sequence). Trimming took off 3 bases at V and 7 bases at J, with 11 bases between the two ends. The CDR3 region has the DNA TGTGCCAGCAGCTCACTTTCTGCGGAGCAGTACTTC. Its translation is CASSSLSAEQYF.

The chain recombines TRBV25-1 with TRBJ1-1, with a possible D match to TRBD1 (6 bases). This CDR3 has 14 amino acids. Germline V gene sequence: CDR1 MGHDK, CDR2 SYGVNS. V was pared by 10 bases and J by 4 bases, with 19 bases between. The CDR3 region is CATTGGGSATEAFF. The CDR3 DNA sequence: TGTGCCACCACGGGGGGGGGCTCGGCCACTGAAGCTTTCTTT.